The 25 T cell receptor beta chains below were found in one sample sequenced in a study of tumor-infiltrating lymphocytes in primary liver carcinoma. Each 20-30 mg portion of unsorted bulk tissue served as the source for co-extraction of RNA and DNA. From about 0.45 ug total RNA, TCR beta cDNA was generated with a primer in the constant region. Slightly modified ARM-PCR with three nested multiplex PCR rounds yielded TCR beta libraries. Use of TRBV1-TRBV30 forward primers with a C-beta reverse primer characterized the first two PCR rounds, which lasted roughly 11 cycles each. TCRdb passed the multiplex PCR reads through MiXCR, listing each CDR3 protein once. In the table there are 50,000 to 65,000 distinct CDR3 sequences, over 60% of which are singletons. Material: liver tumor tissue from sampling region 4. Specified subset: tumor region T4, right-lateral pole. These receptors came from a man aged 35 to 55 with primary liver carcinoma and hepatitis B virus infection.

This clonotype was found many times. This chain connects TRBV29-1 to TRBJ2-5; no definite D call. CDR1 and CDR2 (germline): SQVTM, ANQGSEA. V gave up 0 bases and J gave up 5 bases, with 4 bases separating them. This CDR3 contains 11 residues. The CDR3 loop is CSVEDMETQYF. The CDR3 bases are TGCAGCGTTGAAGATATGGAGACCCAGTACTTC. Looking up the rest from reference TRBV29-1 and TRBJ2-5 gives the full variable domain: SAVISQKPSRDICQRGTSLTIQCQVDSQVTMMFWYRQQPGQSLTLIATANQGSEATYESGFVIDKFPISRPNLTFSTLTVSNMSPEDSSIYLCSVEDMETQYFGPGTRLLVL.

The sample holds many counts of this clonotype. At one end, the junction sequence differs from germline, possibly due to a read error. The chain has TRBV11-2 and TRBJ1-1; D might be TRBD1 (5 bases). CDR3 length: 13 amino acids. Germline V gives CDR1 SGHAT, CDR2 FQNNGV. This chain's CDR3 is CASSLGPNTEASF. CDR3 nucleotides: TGTGCCAGCAGCTTGGGACCGAACACTGAAGCTTCCTTT.

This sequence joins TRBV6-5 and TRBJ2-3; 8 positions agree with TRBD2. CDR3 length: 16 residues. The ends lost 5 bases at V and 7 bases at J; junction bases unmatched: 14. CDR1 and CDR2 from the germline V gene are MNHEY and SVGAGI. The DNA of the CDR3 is TGTGCCAGCAGTCCATCATGGGCGGGAGGAGGAAATACGCAGTATTTT. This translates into CASSPSWAGGGNTQYF.

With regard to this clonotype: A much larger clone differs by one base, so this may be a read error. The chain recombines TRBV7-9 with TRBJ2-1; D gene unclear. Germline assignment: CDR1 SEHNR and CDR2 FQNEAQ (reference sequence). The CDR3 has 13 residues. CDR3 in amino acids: CAISFPPDNEQFF. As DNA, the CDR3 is TGTGCCATCAGCTTTCCCCCCGACAATGAGCAGTTCTTC.

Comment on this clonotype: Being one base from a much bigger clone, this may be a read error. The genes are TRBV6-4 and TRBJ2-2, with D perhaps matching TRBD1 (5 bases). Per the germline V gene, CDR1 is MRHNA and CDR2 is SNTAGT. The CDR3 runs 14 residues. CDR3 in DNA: TGTGCCAGCAGTGACAGACAGTGGGCCGGAGAGCTGTTTTTT. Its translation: CASSDRQWAGELFF.

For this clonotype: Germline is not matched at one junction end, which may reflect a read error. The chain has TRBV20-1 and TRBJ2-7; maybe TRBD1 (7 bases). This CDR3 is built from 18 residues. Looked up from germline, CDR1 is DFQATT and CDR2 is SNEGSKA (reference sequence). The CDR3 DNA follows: TGCAATGCTAGAGATCGGCTACTACTGGCAGGGGGGCTCTACGAGCAGTACTTC. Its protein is CNARDRLLLAGGLYEQYF.

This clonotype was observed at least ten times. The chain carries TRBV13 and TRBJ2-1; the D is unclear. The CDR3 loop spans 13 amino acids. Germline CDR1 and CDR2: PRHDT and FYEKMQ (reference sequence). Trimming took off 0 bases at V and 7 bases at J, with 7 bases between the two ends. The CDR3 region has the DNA TGTGCCAGCAGCTTAGGGAGTAAAAATGAGCAGTTCTTC. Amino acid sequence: CASSLGSKNEQFF.

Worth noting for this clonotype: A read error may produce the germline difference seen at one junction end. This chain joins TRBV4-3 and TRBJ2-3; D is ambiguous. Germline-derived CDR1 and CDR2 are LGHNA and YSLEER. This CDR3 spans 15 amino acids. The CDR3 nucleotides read TGCGCCAGCACCCAAGAAGGTAGCCGAACAGATACGCAATATTTT. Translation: CASTQEGSRTDTQYF.

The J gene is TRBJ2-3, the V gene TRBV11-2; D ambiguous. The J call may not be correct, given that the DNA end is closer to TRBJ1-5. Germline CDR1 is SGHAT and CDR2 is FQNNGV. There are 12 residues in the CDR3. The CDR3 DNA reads TGTGCCAGCAGCGCCAGCATAGGTACGCAGCATTTT. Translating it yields CASSASIGTQHF.

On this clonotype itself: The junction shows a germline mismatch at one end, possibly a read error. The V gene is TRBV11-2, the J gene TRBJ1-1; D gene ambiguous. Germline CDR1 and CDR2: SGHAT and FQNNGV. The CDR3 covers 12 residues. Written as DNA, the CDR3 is TGTGCCAGCAACTTAGGGTACAGTGAAGCTTTCTTT. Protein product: CASNLGYSEAFF.

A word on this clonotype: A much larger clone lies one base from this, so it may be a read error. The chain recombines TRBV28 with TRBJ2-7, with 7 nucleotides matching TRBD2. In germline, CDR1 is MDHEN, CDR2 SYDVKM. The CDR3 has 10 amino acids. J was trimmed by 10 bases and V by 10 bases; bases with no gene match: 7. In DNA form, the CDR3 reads TGTGCCAACAGCGGGACTTTACAGTACTTC. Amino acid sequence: CANSGTLQYF.

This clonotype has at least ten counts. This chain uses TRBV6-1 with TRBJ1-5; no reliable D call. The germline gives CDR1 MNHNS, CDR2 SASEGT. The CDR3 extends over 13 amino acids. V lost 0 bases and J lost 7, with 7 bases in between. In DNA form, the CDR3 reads TGTGCCAGCAGTGAAGCGAAGGGCCAGCCCCAGCATTTT. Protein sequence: CASSEAKGQPQHF.

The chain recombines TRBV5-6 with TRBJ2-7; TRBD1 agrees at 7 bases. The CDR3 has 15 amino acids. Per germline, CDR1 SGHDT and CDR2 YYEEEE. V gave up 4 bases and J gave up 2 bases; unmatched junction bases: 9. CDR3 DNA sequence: TGTGCCAGCAGCCTCTGGCAGGGGGTCACCTACGAGCAGTACTTC. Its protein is CASSLWQGVTYEQYF. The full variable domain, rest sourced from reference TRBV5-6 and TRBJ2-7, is DAGVTQSPTHLIKTRGQQVTLRCSPKSGHDTVSWYQQALGQGPQFIFQYYEEEERQRGNFPDRFSGHQFPNYSSELNVNALLLGDSALYLCASSLWQGVTYEQYFGPGTRLTVT.

CDR3 region: CSARPGGNERFF. The CDR3 DNA follows: TGCAGCGCCCGCCCGGGGGGGAATGAGCGTTTCTTC. The J gene is TRBJ2-1, the V gene TRBV29-1; 8 bases line up with TRBD2. CDR1 and CDR2 (germline): SQVTM, ANQGSEA. This CDR3 comprises 12 residues. Losses at the gene ends were 7 bases for V and 16 bases for J; bases not matched to a gene: 15.

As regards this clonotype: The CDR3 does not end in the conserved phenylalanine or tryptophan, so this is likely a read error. The CDR3 spells CSVIGTGSNEQFS. The CDR3 DNA reads as TGTAGCGTTATCGGGACAGGGAGCAATGAGCAGTTCTCC. The chain combines TRBV29-1 with TRBJ2-1; 9 positions match TRBD1. The CDR3 sequence is 13 residues long. The germline V gene has CDR1 SQVTM and CDR2 ANQGSEA.

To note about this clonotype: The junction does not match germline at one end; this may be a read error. The CDR3 coding sequence is TGTGCCAGCAGCCTTGTGGCAGGGGGCCATTACGAGCAGTACTTT. Amino acid sequence: CASSLVAGGHYEQYF. The rearrangement joins TRBV11-2 to TRBJ2-7, with 8 nucleotides matching TRBD1. This CDR3 is 15 amino acids long. CDR1 and CDR2 (germline): SGHAT, FQNNGV.

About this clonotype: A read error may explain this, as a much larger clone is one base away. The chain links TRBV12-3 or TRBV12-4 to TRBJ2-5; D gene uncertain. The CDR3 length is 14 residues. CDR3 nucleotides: TGTGCCAGCAGTTTAGGAACCACCTCTCGGACCCATTACTTC. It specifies CASSLGTTSRTHYF.

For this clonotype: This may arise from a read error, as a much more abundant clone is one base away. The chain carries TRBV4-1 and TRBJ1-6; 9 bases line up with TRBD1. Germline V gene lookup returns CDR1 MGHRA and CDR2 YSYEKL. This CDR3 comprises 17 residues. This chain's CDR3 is CASSQDRGQGRNSHLHF. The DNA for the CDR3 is TGCGCCAGCAGCCAAGATCGGGGACAGGGCCGGAATTCACACCTCCACTTC.

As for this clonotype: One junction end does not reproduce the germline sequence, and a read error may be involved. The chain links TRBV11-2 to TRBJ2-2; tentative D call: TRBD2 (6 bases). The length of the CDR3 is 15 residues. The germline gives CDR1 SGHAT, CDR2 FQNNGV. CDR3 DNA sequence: TGTGCCAGCAGCTTTGCGGGGTCGAACACCTGGGACCTGTTTTTT. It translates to CASSFAGSNTWDLFF.

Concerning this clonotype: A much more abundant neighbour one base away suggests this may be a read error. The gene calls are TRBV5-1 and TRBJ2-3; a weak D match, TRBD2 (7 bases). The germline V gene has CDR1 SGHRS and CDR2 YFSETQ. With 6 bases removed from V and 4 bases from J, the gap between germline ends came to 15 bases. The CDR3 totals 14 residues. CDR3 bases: TGCGCCAGCAACTCTGGGGGGGGCCCAGATACGCAGTATTTT. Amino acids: CASNSGGGPDTQYF. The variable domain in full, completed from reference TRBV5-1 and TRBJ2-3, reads KAGVTQTPRYLIKTRGQQVTLSCSPISGHRSVSWYQQTPGQGLQFLFEYFSETQRNKGNFPGRFSGRQFSNSRSEMNVSTLELGDSALYLCASNSGGGPDTQYFGPGTRLTVL.

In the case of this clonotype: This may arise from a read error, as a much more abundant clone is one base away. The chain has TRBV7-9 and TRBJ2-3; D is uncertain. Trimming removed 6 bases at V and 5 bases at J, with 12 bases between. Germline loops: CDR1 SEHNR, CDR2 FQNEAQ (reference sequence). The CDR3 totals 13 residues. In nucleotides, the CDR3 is TGTGCCAGCAGACCAAATAGTGGAGATACGCAGTATTTT. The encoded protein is CASRPNSGDTQYF.

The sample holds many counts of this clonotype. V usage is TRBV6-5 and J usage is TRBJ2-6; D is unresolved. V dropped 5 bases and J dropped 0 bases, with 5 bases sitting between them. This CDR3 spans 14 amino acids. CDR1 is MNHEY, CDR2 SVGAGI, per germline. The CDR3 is CASSQDSGANVLTF. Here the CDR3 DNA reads TGTGCCAGCAGTCAAGACTCTGGGGCCAACGTCCTGACTTTC.

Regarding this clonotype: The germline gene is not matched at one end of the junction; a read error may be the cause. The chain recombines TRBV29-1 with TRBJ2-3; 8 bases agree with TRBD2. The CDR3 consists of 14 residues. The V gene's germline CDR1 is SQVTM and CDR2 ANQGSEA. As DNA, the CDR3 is TGTAGCGTTGAGATAGCGGGGCACACAGATACGCAGTATTTT. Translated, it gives CSVEIAGHTDTQYF.

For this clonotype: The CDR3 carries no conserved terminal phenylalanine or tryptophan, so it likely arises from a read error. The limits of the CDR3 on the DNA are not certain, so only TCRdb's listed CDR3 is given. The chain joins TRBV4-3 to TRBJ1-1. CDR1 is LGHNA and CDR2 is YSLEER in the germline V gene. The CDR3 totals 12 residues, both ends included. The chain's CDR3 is CASSQERSESFS.

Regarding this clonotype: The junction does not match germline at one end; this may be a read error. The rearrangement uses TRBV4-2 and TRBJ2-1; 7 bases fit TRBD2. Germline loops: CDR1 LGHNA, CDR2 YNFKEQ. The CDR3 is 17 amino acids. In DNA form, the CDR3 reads TGTGCCAGCAGCCAAGTTTCAGCGGGATATATGGGGAATGAGCAGCTCTTC. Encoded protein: CASSQVSAGYMGNEQLF.